These T cell receptor beta chains were read from a single sample in a study of T cells after yellow fever vaccination. TCRdb processed the 5' RACE reads anew with MiXCR; each CDR3 protein has one entry. The sample lists a few hundred thousand distinct CDR3 sequences, approximately 6.7% occurring once. Sample: CD4+ T cells sorted from PBMCs, taken on the day of the yellow fever booster vaccination. The receptors were sampled from a man younger than 45 who received the YFV17D yellow fever vaccine. Each CDR3 is given with its conserved first and last residue. A D gene is named only where the DNA matches it firmly. Size values are once, few and many counts, or a class for expanded clones, and some rows have none.

CDR3aa: CASSGSSGSVYNEQFF
CDR3nt: TGCGCCAGCAGCGGATCTAGCGGGAGCGTCTACAATGAGCAGTTCTTC
abundance: -
d_gene: TRBD2
j_gene: TRBJ2-1
v_gene: TRBV5-1

CDR3aa: CSARLAGPYNEQFF
CDR3nt: TGCAGTGCTCGCCTAGCGGGGCCCTACAATGAGCAGTTCTTC
abundance: -
d_gene: TRBD2
j_gene: TRBJ2-1
v_gene: TRBV20-1

CDR3aa: CSARDRLAGSYNEQFF
CDR3nt: TGCAGTGCTAGAGATCGACTAGCGGGCTCCTACAATGAGCAGTTCTTC
abundance: -
d_gene: TRBD2
j_gene: TRBJ2-1
v_gene: TRBV20-1

CDR3aa: CSARDGGVSGYQETQYF
CDR3nt: TGCAGTGCTAGAGATGGGGGGGTTAGCGGGTACCAAGAGACCCAGTACTTC
abundance: -
d_gene: TRBD2
j_gene: TRBJ2-5
v_gene: TRBV20-1

CDR3aa: CSARDGTGNEKLFF
CDR3nt: TGCAGTGCTAGAGATGGCACAGGAAATGAAAAACTGTTTTTT
abundance: few
d_gene: -
j_gene: TRBJ1-4
v_gene: TRBV20-1

CDR3aa: CASSHTGASPSWWEQYF
CDR3nt: TGTGCCAGCTCTCACACAGGGGCTAGCCCGTCGTGGTGGGAGCAGTACTTC
abundance: many
d_gene: TRBD1
j_gene: TRBJ2-7
v_gene: TRBV18

CDR3aa: CASSTRESRIGNEQFF
CDR3nt: TGTGCCAGTAGCACTAGGGAGAGCAGGATAGGTAATGAGCAGTTCTTC
abundance: many
d_gene: -
j_gene: TRBJ2-1
v_gene: TRBV19

CDR3aa: CASKWDGLGETQYF
CDR3nt: TGCGCCAGCAAATGGGACGGACTTGGAGAGACCCAGTACTTC
abundance: few
d_gene: -
j_gene: TRBJ2-5
v_gene: TRBV5-1

CDR3aa: CATTGNTEAFF
CDR3nt: TGTGCCACCACAGGGAACACTGAAGCTTTCTTT
abundance: few
d_gene: -
j_gene: TRBJ1-1
v_gene: TRBV6-1

CDR3aa: CASSLAVGSTDTQYF
CDR3nt: TGCGCCAGCAGCTTGGCCGTCGGGAGCACAGATACGCAGTATTTT
abundance: few
d_gene: -
j_gene: TRBJ2-3
v_gene: TRBV5-1

CDR3aa: CASSNPRDRGRINRTSGRDTQYF
CDR3nt: TGTGCCAGCAGCAATCCCCGGGACAGGGGGCGGATCAATCGGACTAGCGGGAGAGATACGCAGTATTTT
abundance: few
d_gene: -
j_gene: TRBJ2-3
v_gene: TRBV7-2

CDR3aa: CASSIAGLRGNQPQHF
CDR3nt: TGTGCCAGTAGTATAGCTGGGTTAAGGGGCAATCAGCCCCAGCATTTT
abundance: many
d_gene: -
j_gene: TRBJ1-5
v_gene: TRBV19

CDR3aa: CSARGLAGEREQFF
CDR3nt: TGCAGTGCTAGAGGACTAGCGGGGGAGCGGGAGCAGTTCTTC
abundance: many
d_gene: TRBD2
j_gene: TRBJ2-1
v_gene: TRBV20-1

CDR3aa: CASSFGLAGGGKETQYF
CDR3nt: TGCGCCAGCAGCTTTGGACTAGCGGGAGGTGGAAAAGAGACCCAGTACTTC
abundance: -
d_gene: TRBD2
j_gene: TRBJ2-5
v_gene: TRBV5-1

CDR3aa: CASTLAGTRGNEQFF
CDR3nt: TGTGCCAGCACCCTAGCAGGGACTAGGGGCAATGAGCAGTTCTTC
abundance: -
d_gene: TRBD2
j_gene: TRBJ2-1
v_gene: TRBV7-9

CDR3aa: CASSFGTSGTQTQYF
CDR3nt: TGTGCCAGCAGCTTCGGGACTAGCGGGACACAGACACAGTACTTC
abundance: few
d_gene: TRBD2
j_gene: TRBJ2-5
v_gene: TRBV11-2

CDR3aa: CASSTRLTNTDTQYF
CDR3nt: TGTGCCAGCAGCACTAGACTGACGAACACAGATACGCAGTATTTT
abundance: many
d_gene: -
j_gene: TRBJ2-3
v_gene: TRBV7-2

CDR3aa: CATSRQGVNTGELFF
CDR3nt: TGTGCCACCAGCAGACAGGGGGTTAACACCGGGGAGCTGTTTTTT
abundance: many
d_gene: TRBD1
j_gene: TRBJ2-2
v_gene: TRBV15

CDR3aa: CAISEPGQRFYEQYF
CDR3nt: TGTGCCATCAGTGAGCCGGGACAGAGATTCTACGAGCAGTACTTC
abundance: many
d_gene: TRBD1
j_gene: TRBJ2-7
v_gene: TRBV10-3

CDR3aa: CAISEFGAGGYEQFF
CDR3nt: TGTGCCATCAGTGAGTTCGGAGCGGGAGGGTATGAGCAGTTCTTC
abundance: many
d_gene: TRBD2
j_gene: TRBJ2-1
v_gene: TRBV10-3

CDR3aa: CASSLGVLNEQFF
CDR3nt: TGTGCCAGCAGCCTCGGGGTCCTCAATGAGCAGTTCTTC
abundance: once
d_gene: -
j_gene: TRBJ2-1
v_gene: TRBV5-6

CDR3aa: CASRQGSLNNEQFF
CDR3nt: TGTGCCAGCAGGCAGGGGTCGTTGAACAATGAGCAGTTCTTC
abundance: -
d_gene: -
j_gene: TRBJ2-1
v_gene: TRBV11-2

CDR3aa: CAIRTSGSDTETQYF
CDR3nt: TGTGCCATCAGGACTAGCGGGAGCGATACGGAGACCCAGTACTTC
abundance: few
d_gene: TRBD2
j_gene: TRBJ2-5
v_gene: TRBV10-3

CDR3aa: CASSQQRTDTQYF
CDR3nt: TGCGCCAGCAGCCAACAGCGCACAGATACGCAGTATTTT
abundance: -
d_gene: -
j_gene: TRBJ2-3
v_gene: TRBV4-3

CDR3aa: CASSPRLGTTQYF
CDR3nt: TGCGCCAGCAGCCCCAGACTTGGGACGACCCAGTACTTC
abundance: many
d_gene: -
j_gene: TRBJ2-5
v_gene: TRBV5-1

CDR3aa: CASSKVQGWGYTF
CDR3nt: TGTGCCAGCAGCAAAGTCCAGGGGTGGGGCTACACCTTC
abundance: many
d_gene: -
j_gene: TRBJ1-2
v_gene: TRBV21-1

CDR3aa: CASSLRGHVVGELFF
CDR3nt: TGTGCCAGCAGCTTAAGGGGGCACGTTGTCGGGGAGCTGTTTTTT
abundance: -
d_gene: TRBD1
j_gene: TRBJ2-2
v_gene: TRBV7-2

CDR3aa: CASRKVIGLAYYEQYF
CDR3nt: TGTGCCAGCAGAAAAGTAATAGGACTAGCCTACTACGAGCAGTACTTC
abundance: many
d_gene: TRBD2
j_gene: TRBJ2-7
v_gene: TRBV12-3/TRBV12-4

CDR3aa: CSVRGRETDTQYF
CDR3nt: TGCAGCGTCCGCGGGAGGGAAACAGATACGCAGTATTTT
abundance: few
d_gene: TRBD2
j_gene: TRBJ2-3
v_gene: TRBV29-1

CDR3aa: CASSLRQDPSYEQYF
CDR3nt: TGTGCCAGCAGTTTAAGGCAGGACCCATCCTACGAGCAGTACTTC
abundance: few
d_gene: -
j_gene: TRBJ2-7
v_gene: TRBV12-3/TRBV12-4

CDR3aa: CASSPQGGAGELFF
CDR3nt: TGTGCCAGCAGCCCACAGGGAGGGGCCGGGGAGCTGTTTTTT
abundance: few
d_gene: -
j_gene: TRBJ2-2
v_gene: TRBV7-2

CDR3aa: CASRIREYNSPLHF
CDR3nt: TGTGCCAGCAGGATAAGGGAATATAATTCACCCCTCCACTTT
abundance: many
d_gene: -
j_gene: TRBJ1-6
v_gene: TRBV7-8

CDR3aa: CASSQQEARETQYF
CDR3nt: TGTGCCAGCAGCCAACAGGAGGCCCGGGAGACCCAGTACTTC
abundance: -
d_gene: -
j_gene: TRBJ2-5
v_gene: TRBV7-2